This TCR beta chain was obtained from a study of blood T cell repertoires in COVID-19. The overall study: Spain, Italy and the United States supplied samples that represented acute and convalescent COVID-19. T cells, B-cell-depleted T cells, or PBMCs supplied cDNA or gDNA.

Original processing methods: For nucleated cells, counts were estimated from reference gene primer amplification. The table came from immunoSEQ multiplex PCR; TCRdb's copy has only in-frame clones and leaves some out. The DNA gave D and trimming, while V, J and clone size come from that table. The sample consists of roughly 68,000 clones, roughly 89% of them appearing once. This CDR3 is built from 14 residues. Germline V gene data show CDR1 as LGHNT and CDR2 as FRNRAP. The V end lost 0 bases, the J end lost 5 bases, and 9 bases lay between the germline ends. This clonotype originated in a woman aged 50 to 60 with active COVID-19. Sequenced material: peripheral blood. The V gene is TRBV12-5, the J gene TRBJ2-3; perhaps TRBD2 as D (6 bases). CDR3 in amino acids: CASGLVGGIDTQYF. CDR3 sequence (DNA): TGTGCTAGTGGTTTGGTAGGCGGGATAGATACGCAGTATTTT.